This is a list of T cell receptor beta chains from one sample in a study of cytomegalovirus exposure and HLA in healthy donors. TCRdb's table, derived via immunoSEQ multiplex PCR, lists solely in-frame clones and lacks some. Of approximately 190,000 clones listed, more than 65% were seen once; the top ten hold 5% to 6%. Source material: PBMCs. These receptors all come from a woman in her 30s in good health and CMV-seropositive. Both conserved end residues are part of each CDR3. The order of the fields is clone size, J gene, D gene, V gene, CDR3 length, CDR3 protein, CDR3 DNA. A D gene is named only where the DNA matches it firmly. Not every row has a clone size; where given, it reads once, few, many or a size class.

NA | TRBJ2-1 | TRBD2 | TRBV9 | 13 | CASWGTSFNEQFF | TGTGCCAGCTGGGGGACTAGCTTTAATGAGCAGTTCTTC
few | TRBJ2-3 | NA | TRBV4-2 | 12 | CASSHPGDTQYF | TGTGCCAGCAGCCATCCAGGGGATACGCAGTATTTT
NA | TRBJ2-7 | NA | TRBV27 | 15 | CASSSRRGSDDEQYF | TGTGCCAGCAGTTCCCGACGGGGGTCTGACGACGAGCAGTACTTC
once | TRBJ1-1 | NA | TRBV19 | 15 | CASRGLRTMNTEAFF | TGTGCCAGTAGGGGGCTCCGGACCATGAACACTGAAGCTTTCTTT
NA | TRBJ1-2 | NA | TRBV11-1 | 14 | CASSIGQSHYGYTF | TGTGCCAGCAGCATAGGACAGAGCCACTATGGCTACACCTTC
NA | TRBJ2-5 | NA | TRBV5-4 | 13 | CASSTRDLETQYF | TGTGCCAGCAGCACCAGGGACTTAGAGACCCAGTACTTC
NA | TRBJ1-4 | NA | TRBV28 | 14 | CASSFRQGNEKLFF | TGTGCCAGCAGTTTCCGGCAGGGTAATGAAAAACTGTTTTTT
few | TRBJ1-5 | NA | TRBV28 | 13 | CASSLQGRGPQHF | TGTGCCAGCAGTTTACAGGGCCGCGGTCCCCAGCATTTT
NA | TRBJ2-1 | TRBD2 | TRBV13 | 17 | CASSWASGGTHYNEQFF | TGTGCCAGCAGCTGGGCTAGCGGGGGGACTCACTACAATGAGCAGTTCTTC
NA | TRBJ1-5 | NA | TRBV6-1 | 11 | CASEVGGPQHF | TGTGCCAGCGAGGTCGGAGGTCCCCAGCATTTT
once | TRBJ1-5 | TRBD1 | TRBV9 | 15 | CASSVAGDRDQPQHF | TGTGCCAGCAGCGTAGCTGGGGACAGGGATCAGCCCCAGCATTTT
NA | TRBJ2-7 | TRBD1 | TRBV5-6 | 16 | CASSMDRGAGSHEQYF | TGTGCCAGCAGCATGGACAGGGGTGCCGGATCCCACGAGCAGTACTTC
NA | TRBJ1-2 | TRBD1 | TRBV7-9 | 16 | CASSLEGGQSRRGYTF | TGTGCCAGCAGCTTAGAAGGGGGACAGTCGAGACGTGGCTACACCTTC
NA | TRBJ1-1 | NA | TRBV10-3 | 16 | CAISEQEGLTNTEAFF | TGTGCCATCAGTGAGCAGGAGGGGCTCACAAACACTGAAGCTTTCTTT
NA | TRBJ2-1 | TRBD2 | TRBV4-3 | 22 | CASSQDILKPLLAGGSYNEQFF | TGCGCCAGCAGCCAAGACATCCTTAAACCACTACTAGCGGGGGGGTCCTACAATGAGCAGTTCTTC
few | TRBJ1-1 | NA | TRBV6-6 | 14 | CASSYSGGSTEAFF | TGTGCCAGCAGTTACTCGGGGGGGAGCACTGAAGCTTTCTTT
NA | TRBJ1-2 | NA | TRBV11-1 | 12 | CASRSQGSGYTF | TGTGCCAGCAGATCTCAGGGGAGCGGCTACACCTTC
NA | TRBJ2-3 | NA | TRBV27 | 13 | CASSLSAGDTQYF | TGTGCCAGCAGTTTATCTGCAGGGGATACGCAGTATTTT
NA | TRBJ2-1 | TRBD2 | TRBV19 | 16 | CASSSLAGSSYNEQFF | TGTGCCAGTAGCTCCTTAGCGGGGAGCTCCTACAATGAGCAGTTCTTC
few | TRBJ1-5 | NA | TRBV27 | 15 | CASKLSGTKDQPQHF | TGTGCCAGCAAACTTTCTGGGACTAAAGATCAGCCCCAGCATTTT
NA | TRBJ2-1 | TRBD2 | TRBV7-7 | 15 | CASSLGLADYNEQFF | TGTGCTAGCAGCTTAGGTCTAGCGGACTACAATGAGCAGTTCTTC
NA | TRBJ1-4 | NA | TRBV7-9 | 14 | CASSTEVSNEKLFF | TGTGCCAGCAGCACCGAGGTGTCTAATGAAAAACTGTTTTTT
NA | TRBJ1-2 | NA | TRBV9 | 15 | CASSRVGGPLYGYTF | TGTGCCAGCAGCCGCGTGGGAGGGCCCCTCTATGGCTACACCTTC
NA | TRBJ2-7 | TRBD1 | TRBV5-5 | 13 | CASRPGQGYEQYF | TGTGCCAGCAGACCGGGACAGGGCTACGAGCAGTACTTC
NA | TRBJ1-1 | NA | TRBV28 | 14 | CASSLQVPNTEAFF | TGTGCCAGCAGCCTACAGGTGCCAAATACTGAAGCTTTCTTT
few | TRBJ1-5 | TRBD1 | TRBV2 | 15 | CASNRDRAIGQPQHF | TGTGCCAGCAATCGGGACAGGGCGATCGGACAGCCCCAGCATTTT
NA | TRBJ1-5 | NA | TRBV7-6 | 13 | CASSPKGGAAQHF | TGTGCCAGCAGCCCTAAGGGGGGGGCAGCCCAGCATTTT
NA | TRBJ1-4 | TRBD1 | TRBV14 | 13 | CASSPYRDRDLFF | TGTGCCAGCAGCCCCTACCGGGACAGAGACCTGTTTTTT